The clone carrying this T cell receptor beta chain was seen many times. The cDNA was generated by 5'RACE with 10-nucleotide random UMIs. TCRdb independently ran MiXCR on the 5' RACE reads; one entry per CDR3 protein. This sample has tens of thousands of distinct CDR3 sequences, with around 3.8% found just once. The data derive from a study of neurological immune-mediated disorders. Sequenced input: PBMCs. This receptor was obtained from a woman in her forties or fifties with multiple sclerosis.

For the CDR3, the DNA is TGCGCCAGCAGCTTGGTAGCAGGGTATAACAATGAGCAGTTCTTC. This gives the protein CASSLVAGYNNEQFF. The V and J genes are TRBV5-1 and TRBJ2-1, with D possibly TRBD1 on 5 matching bases. Germline V gene data show CDR1 as SGHRS and CDR2 as YFSETQ. The CDR3 is made up of 15 amino acids. V lost 0 bases, J lost 5 bases, and 12 bases lay in between.